The clone carrying this TCR beta chain showed up many times. This sample stems from a study of T-cell reconstitution after alpha-beta-depleted transplantation in children. Unique molecular identifiers were built into the TCRbeta library. TCRdb fed the PCR reads into MiXCR, producing one record per CDR3 protein. The sample holds 150,000 to 250,000 distinct CDR3 sequences; just under 6.5% are singletons and the top ten take about 4.4%. The CDR3 runs 14 residues. Germline V gives CDR1 LGHDT, CDR2 YNNKEL (reference sequence). V lost 1 base, J lost 4 bases, and 2 bases stayed unmatched. This specimen was PBMCs, taken before TCRalphabeta/CD19-depleted stem cell transplant. This sequence joins TRBV3-1 and TRBJ2-3; 7 bases fit TRBD1. The source is a girl under three years old with combined immunodeficiency, due to receive a stem cell transplant. The CDR3 is CASSQVQGADTQYF. The DNA of the CDR3 is TGTGCCAGCAGCCAAGTCCAGGGGGCAGATACGCAGTATTTT.